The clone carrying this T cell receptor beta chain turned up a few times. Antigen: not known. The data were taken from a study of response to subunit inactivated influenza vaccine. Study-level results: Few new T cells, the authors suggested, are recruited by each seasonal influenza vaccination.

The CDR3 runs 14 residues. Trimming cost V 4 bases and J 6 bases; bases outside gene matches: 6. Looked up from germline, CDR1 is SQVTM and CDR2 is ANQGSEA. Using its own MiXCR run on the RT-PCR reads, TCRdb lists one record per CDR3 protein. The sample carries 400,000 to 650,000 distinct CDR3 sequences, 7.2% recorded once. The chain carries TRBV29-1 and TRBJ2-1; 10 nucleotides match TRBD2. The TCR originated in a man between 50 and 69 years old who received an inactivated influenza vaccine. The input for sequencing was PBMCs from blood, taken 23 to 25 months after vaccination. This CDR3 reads CSVVGSGRVNEQFF. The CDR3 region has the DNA TGCAGCGTTGTAGGGAGCGGGAGGGTCAATGAGCAGTTCTTC.